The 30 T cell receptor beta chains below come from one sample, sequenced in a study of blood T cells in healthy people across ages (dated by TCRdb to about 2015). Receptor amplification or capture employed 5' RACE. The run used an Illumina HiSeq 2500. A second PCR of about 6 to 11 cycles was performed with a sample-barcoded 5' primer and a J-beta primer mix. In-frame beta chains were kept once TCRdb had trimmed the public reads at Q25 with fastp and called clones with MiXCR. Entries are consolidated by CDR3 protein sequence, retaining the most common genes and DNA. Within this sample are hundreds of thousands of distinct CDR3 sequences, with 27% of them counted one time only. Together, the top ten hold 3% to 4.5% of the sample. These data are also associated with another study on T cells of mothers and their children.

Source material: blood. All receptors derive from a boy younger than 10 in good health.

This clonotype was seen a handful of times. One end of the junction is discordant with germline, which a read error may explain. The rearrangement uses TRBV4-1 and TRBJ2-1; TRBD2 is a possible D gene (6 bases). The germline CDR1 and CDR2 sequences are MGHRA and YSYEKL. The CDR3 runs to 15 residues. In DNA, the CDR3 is TGTGCCAGCAGCCAGGAGGGGAGCTCCTACAATGAGCAGTTCTTC. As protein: CASSQEGSSYNEQFF.

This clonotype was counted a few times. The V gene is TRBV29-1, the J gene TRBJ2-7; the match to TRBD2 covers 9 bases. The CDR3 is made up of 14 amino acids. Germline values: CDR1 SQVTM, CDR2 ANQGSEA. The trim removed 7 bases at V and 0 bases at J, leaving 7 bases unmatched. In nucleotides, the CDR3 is TGCAGCGCTGTTGCTAGCGGGAACTCCTACGAGCAGTACTTC. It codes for CSAVASGNSYEQYF.

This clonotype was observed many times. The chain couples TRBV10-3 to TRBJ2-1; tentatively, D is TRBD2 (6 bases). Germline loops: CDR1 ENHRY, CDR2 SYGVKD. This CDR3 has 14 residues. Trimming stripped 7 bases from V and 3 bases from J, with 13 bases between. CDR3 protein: CAITDSGNYNEQFF. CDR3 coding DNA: TGTGCCATCACCGATAGCGGCAACTACAATGAGCAGTTCTTC.

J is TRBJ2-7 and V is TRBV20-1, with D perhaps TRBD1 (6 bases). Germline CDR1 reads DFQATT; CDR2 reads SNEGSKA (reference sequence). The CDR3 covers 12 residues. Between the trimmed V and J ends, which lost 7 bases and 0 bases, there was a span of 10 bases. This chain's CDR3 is CSVTQGSYEQYF. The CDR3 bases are TGCAGTGTCACACAGGGCTCCTACGAGCAGTACTTC.

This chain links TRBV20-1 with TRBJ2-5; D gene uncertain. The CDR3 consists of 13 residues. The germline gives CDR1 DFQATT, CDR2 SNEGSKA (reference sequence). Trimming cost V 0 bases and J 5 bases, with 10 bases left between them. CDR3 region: CSARDSVEETQYF. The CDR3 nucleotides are TGCAGTGCTAGAGATTCGGTGGAGGAGACCCAGTACTTC.

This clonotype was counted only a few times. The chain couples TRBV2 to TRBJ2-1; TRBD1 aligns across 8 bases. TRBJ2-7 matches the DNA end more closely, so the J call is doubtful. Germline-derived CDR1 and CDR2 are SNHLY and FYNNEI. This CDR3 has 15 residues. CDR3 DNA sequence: TGTGCCAGCAGGGGAAGGACAGGGAGCTCCTACGAGCAGTACTTC. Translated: CASRGRTGSSYEQYF.

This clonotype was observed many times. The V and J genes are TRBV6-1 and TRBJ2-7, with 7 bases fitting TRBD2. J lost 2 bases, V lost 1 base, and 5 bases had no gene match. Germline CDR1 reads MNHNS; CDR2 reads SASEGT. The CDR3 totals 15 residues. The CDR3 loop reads CASSEESGATYEQYF. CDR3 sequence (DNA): TGTGCCAGCAGTGAAGAGAGCGGGGCAACCTACGAGCAGTACTTC.

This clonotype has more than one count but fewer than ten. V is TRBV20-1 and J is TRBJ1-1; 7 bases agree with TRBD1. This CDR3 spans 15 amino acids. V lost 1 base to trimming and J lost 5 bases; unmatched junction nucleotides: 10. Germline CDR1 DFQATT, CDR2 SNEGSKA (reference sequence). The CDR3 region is CSARVSRDSGTEAFF. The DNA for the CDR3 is TGCAGTGCTAGAGTATCCCGGGACAGCGGGACTGAAGCTTTCTTT.

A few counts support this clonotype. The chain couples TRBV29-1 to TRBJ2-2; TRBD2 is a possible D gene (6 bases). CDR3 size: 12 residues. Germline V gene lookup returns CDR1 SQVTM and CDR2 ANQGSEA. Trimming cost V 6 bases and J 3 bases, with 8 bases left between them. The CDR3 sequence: CSVRDYTGELFF. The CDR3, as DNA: TGCAGCGTCCGGGACTACACCGGGGAGCTGTTTTTT.

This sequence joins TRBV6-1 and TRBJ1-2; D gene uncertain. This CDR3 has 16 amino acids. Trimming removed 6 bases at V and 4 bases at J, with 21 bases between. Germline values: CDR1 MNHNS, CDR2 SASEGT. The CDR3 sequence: CASSKALLPAVYGYTF. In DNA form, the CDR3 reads TGTGCCAGCAGCAAGGCCTTGCTACCCGCTGTCTATGGCTACACCTTC.

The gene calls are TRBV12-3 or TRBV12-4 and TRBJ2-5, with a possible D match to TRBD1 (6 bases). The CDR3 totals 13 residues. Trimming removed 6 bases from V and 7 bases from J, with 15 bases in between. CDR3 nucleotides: TGTGCCAGCAGCGGAACAGGGTTCGGGACCCAGTACTTC. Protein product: CASSGTGFGTQYF.

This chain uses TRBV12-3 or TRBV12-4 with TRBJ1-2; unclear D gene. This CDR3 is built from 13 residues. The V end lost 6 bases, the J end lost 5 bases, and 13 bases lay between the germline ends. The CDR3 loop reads CASRLEDLYGYTF. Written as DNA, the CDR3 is TGTGCCAGCAGACTGGAGGACTTATATGGCTACACCTTC.

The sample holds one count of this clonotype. The CDR3 loop reads CSANIAGYNEQFF. CDR3 nucleotide sequence: TGCAGTGCCAACATAGCGGGGTACAATGAGCAGTTCTTC. The chain uses TRBV20-1 and TRBJ2-1, with 8 bases lining up with TRBD2. The CDR3 runs to 13 residues. Looked up from germline, CDR1 is DFQATT and CDR2 is SNEGSKA (reference sequence). With V trimmed by 6 bases and J by 4 bases, 5 bases remained unmatched.

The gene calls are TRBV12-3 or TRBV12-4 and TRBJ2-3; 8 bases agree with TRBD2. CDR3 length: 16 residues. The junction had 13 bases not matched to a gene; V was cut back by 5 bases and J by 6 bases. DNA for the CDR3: TGTGCCAGCAGTCGTTCAACTAGCGGAGACACGGATACGCAGTATTTT. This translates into CASSRSTSGDTDTQYF.

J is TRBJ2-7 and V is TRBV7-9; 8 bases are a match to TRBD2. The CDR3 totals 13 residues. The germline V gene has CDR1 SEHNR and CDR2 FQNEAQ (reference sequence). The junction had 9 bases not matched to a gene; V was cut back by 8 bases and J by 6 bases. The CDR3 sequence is CASGREGQGEQYF. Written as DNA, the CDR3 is TGTGCCAGCGGTCGGGAGGGCCAGGGCGAGCAGTACTTC.

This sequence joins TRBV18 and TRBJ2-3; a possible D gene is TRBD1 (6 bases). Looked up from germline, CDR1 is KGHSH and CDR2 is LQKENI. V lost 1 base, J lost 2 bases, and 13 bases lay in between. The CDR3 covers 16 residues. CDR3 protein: CASSPRQGTTTDTQYF. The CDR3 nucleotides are TGTGCCAGCTCACCACGGCAGGGGACAACCACAGATACGCAGTATTTT.

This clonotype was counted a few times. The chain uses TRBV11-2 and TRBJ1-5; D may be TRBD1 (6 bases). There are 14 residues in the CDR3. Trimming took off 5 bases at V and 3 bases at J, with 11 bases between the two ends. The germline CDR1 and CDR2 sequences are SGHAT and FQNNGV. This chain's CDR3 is CASSQGGPNQPQHF. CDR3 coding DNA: TGTGCCAGCAGCCAAGGGGGTCCCAATCAGCCCCAGCATTTT.

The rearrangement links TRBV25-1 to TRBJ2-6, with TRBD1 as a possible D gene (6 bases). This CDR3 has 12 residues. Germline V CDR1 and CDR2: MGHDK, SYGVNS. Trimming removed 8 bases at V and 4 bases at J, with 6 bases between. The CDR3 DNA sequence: TGTGCCAGCGGACAGGGGGCCAACGTCCTGACTTTC. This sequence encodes CASGQGANVLTF. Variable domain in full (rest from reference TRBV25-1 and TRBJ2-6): EADIYQTPRYLVIGTGKKITLECSQTMGHDKMYWYQQDPGMELHLIHYSYGVNSTEKGDLSSESTVSRIRTEHFPLTLESARPSHTSQYLCASGQGANVLTFGAGSRLTVL.

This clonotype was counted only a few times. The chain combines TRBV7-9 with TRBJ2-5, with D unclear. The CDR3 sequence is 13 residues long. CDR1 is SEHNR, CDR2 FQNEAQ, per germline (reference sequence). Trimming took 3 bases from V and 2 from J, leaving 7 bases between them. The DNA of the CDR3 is TGTGCCAGCAGCTTTCCCCTGCAAGAGACCCAGTACTTC. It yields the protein CASSFPLQETQYF.

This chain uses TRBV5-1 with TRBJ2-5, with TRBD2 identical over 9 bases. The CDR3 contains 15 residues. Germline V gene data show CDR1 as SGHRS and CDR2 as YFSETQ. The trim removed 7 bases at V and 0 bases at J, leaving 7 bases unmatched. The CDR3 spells CASYPPSGNQETQYF. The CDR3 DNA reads TGCGCCAGCTACCCCCCTAGCGGGAACCAAGAGACCCAGTACTTC.

CDR3 in amino acids: CAWRTSGRYNEQFF. The CDR3 bases are TGTGCCTGGAGAACTAGCGGGAGGTACAATGAGCAGTTCTTC. The chain recombines TRBV30 with TRBJ2-1; 12 bases are a match to TRBD2. Trimming cost V 3 bases and J 4 bases; bases outside gene matches: 1. This CDR3 contains 14 residues. Germline V gives CDR1 GTSNPN, CDR2 SVGIG (reference sequence).

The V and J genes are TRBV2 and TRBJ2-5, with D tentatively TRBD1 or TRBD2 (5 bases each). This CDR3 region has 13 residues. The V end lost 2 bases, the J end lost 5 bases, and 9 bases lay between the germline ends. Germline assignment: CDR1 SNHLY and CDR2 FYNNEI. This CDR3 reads CASSELRGETQYF. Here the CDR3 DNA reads TGTGCCAGCAGTGAACTCCGGGGCGAGACCCAGTACTTC.

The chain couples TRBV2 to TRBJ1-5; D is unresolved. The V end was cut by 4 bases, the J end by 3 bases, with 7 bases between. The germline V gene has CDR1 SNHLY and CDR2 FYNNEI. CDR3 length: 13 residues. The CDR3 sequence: CASSAQLNQPQHF. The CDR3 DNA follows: TGTGCCAGCAGTGCACAGCTCAATCAGCCCCAGCATTTT. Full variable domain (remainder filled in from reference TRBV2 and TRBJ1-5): EPEVTQTPSHQVTQMGQEVILRCVPISNHLYFYWYRQILGQKVEFLVSFYNNEISEKSEIFDDQFSVERPDGSNFTLKIRSTKLEDSAMYFCASSAQLNQPQHFGDGTRLSIL.

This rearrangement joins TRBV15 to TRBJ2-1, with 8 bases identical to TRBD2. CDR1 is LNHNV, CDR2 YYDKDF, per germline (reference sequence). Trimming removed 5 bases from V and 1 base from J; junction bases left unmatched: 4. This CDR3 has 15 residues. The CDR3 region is CATSAGTSSYNEQFF. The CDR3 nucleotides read TGTGCCACCAGCGCCGGGACTAGTTCCTACAATGAGCAGTTCTTC.

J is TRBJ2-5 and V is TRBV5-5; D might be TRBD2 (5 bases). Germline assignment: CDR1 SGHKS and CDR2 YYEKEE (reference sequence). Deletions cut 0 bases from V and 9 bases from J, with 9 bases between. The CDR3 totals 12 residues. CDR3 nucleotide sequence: TGTGCCAGCAGCTTGGATAGCGTGGCCCAGTACTTC. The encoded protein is CASSLDSVAQYF.

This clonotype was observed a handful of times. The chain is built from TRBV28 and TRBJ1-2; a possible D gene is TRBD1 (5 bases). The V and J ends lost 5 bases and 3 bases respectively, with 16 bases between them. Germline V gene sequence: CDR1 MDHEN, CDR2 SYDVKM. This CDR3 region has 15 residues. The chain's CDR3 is CASSQLQWGDYGYTF. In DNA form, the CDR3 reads TGTGCCAGCAGTCAACTTCAATGGGGGGACTATGGCTACACCTTC.

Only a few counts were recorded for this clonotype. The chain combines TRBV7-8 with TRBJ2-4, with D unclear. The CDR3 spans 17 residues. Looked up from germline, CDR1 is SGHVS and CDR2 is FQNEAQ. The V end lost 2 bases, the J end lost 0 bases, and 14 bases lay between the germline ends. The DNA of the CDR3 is TGTGCCAGCAGCTTAATACCTAGGGCTCTAGCCAAAAACATTCAGTACTTC. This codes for CASSLIPRALAKNIQYF.

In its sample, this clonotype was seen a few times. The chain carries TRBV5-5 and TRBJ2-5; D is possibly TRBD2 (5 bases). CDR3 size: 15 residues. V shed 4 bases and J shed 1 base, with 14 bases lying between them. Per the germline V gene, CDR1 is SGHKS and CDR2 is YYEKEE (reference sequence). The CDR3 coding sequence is TGTGCCAGCAGCAAAGACCTAGCAGTCCAAGAGACCCAGTACTTC. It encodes CASSKDLAVQETQYF.

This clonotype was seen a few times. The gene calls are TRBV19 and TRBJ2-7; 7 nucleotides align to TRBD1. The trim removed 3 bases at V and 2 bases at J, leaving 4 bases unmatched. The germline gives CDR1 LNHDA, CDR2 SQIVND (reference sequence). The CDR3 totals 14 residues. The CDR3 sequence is CASSIRTGPYEQYF. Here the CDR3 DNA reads TGTGCCAGTAGTATCCGGACAGGTCCCTACGAGCAGTACTTC.

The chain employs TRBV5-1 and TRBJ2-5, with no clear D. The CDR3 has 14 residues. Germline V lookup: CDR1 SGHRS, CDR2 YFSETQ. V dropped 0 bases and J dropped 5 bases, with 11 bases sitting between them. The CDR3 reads CASSLEASRETQYF. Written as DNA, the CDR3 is TGCGCCAGCAGCTTGGAGGCGTCCCGGGAGACCCAGTACTTC.